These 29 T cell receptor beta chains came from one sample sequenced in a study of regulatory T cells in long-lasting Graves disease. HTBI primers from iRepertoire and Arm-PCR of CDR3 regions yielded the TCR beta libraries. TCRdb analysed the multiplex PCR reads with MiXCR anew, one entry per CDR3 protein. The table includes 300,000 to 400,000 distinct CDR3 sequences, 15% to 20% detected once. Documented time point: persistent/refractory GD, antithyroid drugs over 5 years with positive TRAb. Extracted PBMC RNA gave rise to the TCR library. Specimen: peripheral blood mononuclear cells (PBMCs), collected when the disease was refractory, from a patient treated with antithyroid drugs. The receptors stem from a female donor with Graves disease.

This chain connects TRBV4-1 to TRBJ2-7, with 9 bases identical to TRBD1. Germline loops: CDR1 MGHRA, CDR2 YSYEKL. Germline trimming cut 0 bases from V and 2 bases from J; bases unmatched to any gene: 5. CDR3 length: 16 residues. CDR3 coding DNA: TGCGCCAGCAGCCAAGATACGAGACAGGGGGCCTACGAGCAGTACTTC. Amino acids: CASSQDTRQGAYEQYF.

The CDR3 loop reads CASSIESSRIYGYTF. The CDR3 nucleotides read TGTGCCAGTAGTATAGAGTCGTCCAGGATCTATGGCTACACCTTC. V usage is TRBV19 and J usage is TRBJ1-2; D gene ambiguous. Trimming pared 0 bases from V and 4 bases from J, leaving 12 bases between. Germline V CDR1 and CDR2: LNHDA, SQIVND (reference sequence). The CDR3 length is 15 residues.

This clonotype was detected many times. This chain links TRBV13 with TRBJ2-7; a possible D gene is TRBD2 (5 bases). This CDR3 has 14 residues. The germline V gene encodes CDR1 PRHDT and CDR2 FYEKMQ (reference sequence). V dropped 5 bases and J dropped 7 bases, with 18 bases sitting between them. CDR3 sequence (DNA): TGTGCCAGCAGCCCCCGGACTGGCGGTGGGGAGCAGTACTTC. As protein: CASSPRTGGGEQYF.

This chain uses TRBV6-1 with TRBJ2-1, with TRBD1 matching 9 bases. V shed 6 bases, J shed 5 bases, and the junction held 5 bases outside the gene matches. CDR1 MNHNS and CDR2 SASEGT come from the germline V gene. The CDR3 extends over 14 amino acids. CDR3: CASSPGTGNNEQFF. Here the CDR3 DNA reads TGTGCCAGCAGCCCTGGGACAGGGAACAATGAGCAGTTCTTC.

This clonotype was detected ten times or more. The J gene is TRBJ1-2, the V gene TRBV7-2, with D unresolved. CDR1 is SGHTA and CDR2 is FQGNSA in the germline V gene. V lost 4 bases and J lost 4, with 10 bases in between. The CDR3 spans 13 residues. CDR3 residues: CASSSGRLYGYTF. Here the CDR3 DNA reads TGTGCCAGCAGCTCCGGGCGGCTCTATGGCTACACCTTC.

CDR3 nucleotide sequence: TGCAGTGCTGTTAGCGGAGCGGGCTCCTACAATGAGCAGTTCTTC. Translating it yields CSAVSGAGSYNEQFF. This chain joins TRBV20-1 and TRBJ2-1; weak D call: TRBD2 (6 bases). The CDR3 spans 15 residues. Trimming removed 5 bases at V and 0 bases at J, with 14 bases between. Germline V gives CDR1 DFQATT, CDR2 SNEGSKA (reference sequence).

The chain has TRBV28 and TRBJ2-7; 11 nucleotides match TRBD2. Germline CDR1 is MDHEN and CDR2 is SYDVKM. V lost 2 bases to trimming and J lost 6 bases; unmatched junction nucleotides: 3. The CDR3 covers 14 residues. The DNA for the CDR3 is TGTGCCAGCAGTTTAACTAGCGGGAGCCGCGAGCAGTACTTC. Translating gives CASSLTSGSREQYF.

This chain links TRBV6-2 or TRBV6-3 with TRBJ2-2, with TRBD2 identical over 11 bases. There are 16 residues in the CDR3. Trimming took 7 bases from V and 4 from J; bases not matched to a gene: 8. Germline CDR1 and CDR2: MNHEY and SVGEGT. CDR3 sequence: CASIIAGGPFTGELFF. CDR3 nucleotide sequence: TGTGCCAGCATCATAGCGGGAGGGCCTTTCACCGGGGAGCTGTTTTTT.

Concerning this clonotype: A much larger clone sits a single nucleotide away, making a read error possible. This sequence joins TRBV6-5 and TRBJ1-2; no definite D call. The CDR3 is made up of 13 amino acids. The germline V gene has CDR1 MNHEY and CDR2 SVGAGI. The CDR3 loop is CAGSLSWGGGYTF. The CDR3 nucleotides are TGTGCCGGCAGTTTATCGTGGGGTGGTGGCTACACCTTC.

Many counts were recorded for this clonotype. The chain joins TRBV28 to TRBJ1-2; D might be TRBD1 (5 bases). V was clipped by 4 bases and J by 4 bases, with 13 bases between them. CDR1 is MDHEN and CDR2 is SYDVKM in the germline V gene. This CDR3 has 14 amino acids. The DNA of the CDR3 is TGTGCCAGCAGTTCTCTCGCTGGGGGCTATGGCTACACCTTC. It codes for CASSSLAGGYGYTF.

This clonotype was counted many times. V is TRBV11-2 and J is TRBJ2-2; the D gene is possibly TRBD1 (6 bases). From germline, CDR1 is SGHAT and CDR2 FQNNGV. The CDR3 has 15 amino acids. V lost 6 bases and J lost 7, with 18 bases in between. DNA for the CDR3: TGTGCCAGCAGAATTCCGGGACACCGACGCGGGGAGCTGTTTTTT. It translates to CASRIPGHRRGELFF.

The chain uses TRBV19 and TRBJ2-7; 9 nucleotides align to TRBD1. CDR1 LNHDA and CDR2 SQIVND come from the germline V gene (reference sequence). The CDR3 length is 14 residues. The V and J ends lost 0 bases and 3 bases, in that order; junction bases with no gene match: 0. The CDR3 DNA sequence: TGTGCCAGTAGTATAGAGGACAGGGGCTACGAGCAGTACTTC. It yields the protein CASSIEDRGYEQYF.

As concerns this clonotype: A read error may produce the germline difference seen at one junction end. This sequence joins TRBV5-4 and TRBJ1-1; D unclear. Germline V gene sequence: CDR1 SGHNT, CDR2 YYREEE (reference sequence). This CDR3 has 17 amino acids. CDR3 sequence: CANSLRIGGMTDTEAFF. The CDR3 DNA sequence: TGTGCCAACAGCTTGCGAATAGGAGGGATGACGGACACTGAAGCTTTCTTT.

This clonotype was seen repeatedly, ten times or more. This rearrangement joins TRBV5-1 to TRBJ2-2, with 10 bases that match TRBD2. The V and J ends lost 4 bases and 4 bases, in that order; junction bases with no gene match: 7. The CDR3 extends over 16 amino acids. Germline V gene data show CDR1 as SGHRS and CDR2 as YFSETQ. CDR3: CASSHLAGDGTGELFF. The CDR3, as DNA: TGCGCCAGCAGCCATCTAGCGGGGGATGGCACCGGGGAGCTGTTTTTT.

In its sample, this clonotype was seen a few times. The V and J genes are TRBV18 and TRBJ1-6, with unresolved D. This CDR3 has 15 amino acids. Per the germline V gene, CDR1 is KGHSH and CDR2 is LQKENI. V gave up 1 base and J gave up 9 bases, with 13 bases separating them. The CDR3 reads CASSPQGGGISPLHF. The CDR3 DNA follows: TGTGCCAGCTCACCACAGGGTGGTGGGATTTCACCCCTCCACTTT.

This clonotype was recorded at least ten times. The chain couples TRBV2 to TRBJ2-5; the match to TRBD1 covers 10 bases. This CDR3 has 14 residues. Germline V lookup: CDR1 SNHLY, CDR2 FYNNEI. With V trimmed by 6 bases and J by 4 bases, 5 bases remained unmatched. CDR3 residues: CASRKGQGLETQYF. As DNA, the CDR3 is TGTGCCAGCAGGAAGGGACAGGGGTTAGAGACCCAGTACTTC.

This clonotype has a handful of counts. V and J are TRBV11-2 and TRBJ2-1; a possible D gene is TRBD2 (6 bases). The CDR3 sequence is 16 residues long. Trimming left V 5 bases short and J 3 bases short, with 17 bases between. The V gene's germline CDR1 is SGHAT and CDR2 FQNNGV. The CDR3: CASSRPLAKNYNEQFF. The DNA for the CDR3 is TGTGCCAGCAGCCGGCCGCTAGCGAAAAACTACAATGAGCAGTTCTTC. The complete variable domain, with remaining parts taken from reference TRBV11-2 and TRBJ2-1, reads EAGVAQSPRYKIIEKRQSVAFWCNPISGHATLYWYQQILGQGPKLLIQFQNNGVVDDSQLPKDRFSAERLKGVDSTLKIQPAKLEDSAVYLCASSRPLAKNYNEQFFGPGTRLTVL.

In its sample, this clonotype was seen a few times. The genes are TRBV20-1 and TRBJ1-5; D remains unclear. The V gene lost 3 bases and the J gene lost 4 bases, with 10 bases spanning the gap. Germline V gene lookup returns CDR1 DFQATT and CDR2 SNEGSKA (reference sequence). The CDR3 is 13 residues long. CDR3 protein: CSARMDGNQPQHF. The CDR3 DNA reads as TGCAGTGCTAGGATGGACGGGAATCAGCCCCAGCATTTT.

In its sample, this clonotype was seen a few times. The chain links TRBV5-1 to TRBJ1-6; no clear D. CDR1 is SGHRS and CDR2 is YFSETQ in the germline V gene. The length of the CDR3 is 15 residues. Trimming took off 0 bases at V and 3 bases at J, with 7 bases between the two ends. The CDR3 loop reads CASSLGQDYNSPLHF. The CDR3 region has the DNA TGCGCCAGCAGCTTGGGGCAGGACTATAATTCACCCCTCCACTTT.

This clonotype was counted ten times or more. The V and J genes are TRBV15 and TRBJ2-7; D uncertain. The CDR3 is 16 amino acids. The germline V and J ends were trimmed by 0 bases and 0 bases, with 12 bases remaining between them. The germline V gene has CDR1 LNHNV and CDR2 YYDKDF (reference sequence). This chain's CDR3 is CATSRDHQETSYEQYF. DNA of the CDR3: TGTGCCACCAGCAGAGATCATCAGGAGACCTCCTACGAGCAGTACTTC. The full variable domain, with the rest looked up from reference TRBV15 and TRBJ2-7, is DAMVIQNPRYQVTQFGKPVTLSCSQTLNHNVMYWYQQKSSQAPKLLFHYYDKDFNNEADTPDNFQSRRPNTSFCFLDIRSPGLGDTAMYLCATSRDHQETSYEQYFGPGTRLTVT.

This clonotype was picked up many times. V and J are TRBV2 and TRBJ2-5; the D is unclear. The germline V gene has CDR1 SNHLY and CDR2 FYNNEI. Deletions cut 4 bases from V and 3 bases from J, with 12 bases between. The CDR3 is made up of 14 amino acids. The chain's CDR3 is CASSGYPHKETQYF. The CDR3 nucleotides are TGTGCCAGCAGTGGGTACCCCCACAAAGAGACCCAGTACTTC. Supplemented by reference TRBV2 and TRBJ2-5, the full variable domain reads EPEVTQTPSHQVTQMGQEVILRCVPISNHLYFYWYRQILGQKVEFLVSFYNNEISEKSEIFDDQFSVERPDGSNFTLKIRSTKLEDSAMYFCASSGYPHKETQYFGPGTRLLVL.

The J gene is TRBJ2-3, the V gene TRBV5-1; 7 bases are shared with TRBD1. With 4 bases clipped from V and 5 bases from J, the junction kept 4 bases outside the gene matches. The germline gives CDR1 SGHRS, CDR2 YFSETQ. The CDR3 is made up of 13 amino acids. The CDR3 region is CASSDRVGDTQYF. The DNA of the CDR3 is TGCGCCAGCAGCGACAGGGTGGGAGATACGCAGTATTTT.

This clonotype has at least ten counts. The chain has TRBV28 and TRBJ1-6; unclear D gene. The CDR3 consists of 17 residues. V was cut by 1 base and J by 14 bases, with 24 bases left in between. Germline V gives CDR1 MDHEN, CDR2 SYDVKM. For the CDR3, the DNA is TGTGCCAGCAGTTTATCGTTTTATGGTAGTGGGTTTATCGCCCTCCACTTT. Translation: CASSLSFYGSGFIALHF.

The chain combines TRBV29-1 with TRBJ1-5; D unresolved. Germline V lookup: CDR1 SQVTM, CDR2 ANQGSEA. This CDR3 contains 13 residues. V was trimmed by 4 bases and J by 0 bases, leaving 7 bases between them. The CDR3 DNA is TGCAGCGTTGTGGTGGATAGCAATCAGCCCCAGCATTTT. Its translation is CSVVVDSNQPQHF.

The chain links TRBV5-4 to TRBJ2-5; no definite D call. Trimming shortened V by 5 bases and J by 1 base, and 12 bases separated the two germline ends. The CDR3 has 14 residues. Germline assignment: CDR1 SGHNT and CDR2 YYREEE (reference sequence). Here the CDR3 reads CASRGGGVQETQYF. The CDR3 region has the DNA TGTGCCAGCAGGGGCGGCGGCGTCCAAGAGACCCAGTACTTC.

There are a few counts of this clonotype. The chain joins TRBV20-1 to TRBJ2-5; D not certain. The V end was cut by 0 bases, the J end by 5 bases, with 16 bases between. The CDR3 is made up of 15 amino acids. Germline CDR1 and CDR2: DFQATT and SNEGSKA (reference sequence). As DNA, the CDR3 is TGCAGTGCTAGAGATCATGGTCGTTCGTCGGAGACCCAGTACTTC. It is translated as CSARDHGRSSETQYF.

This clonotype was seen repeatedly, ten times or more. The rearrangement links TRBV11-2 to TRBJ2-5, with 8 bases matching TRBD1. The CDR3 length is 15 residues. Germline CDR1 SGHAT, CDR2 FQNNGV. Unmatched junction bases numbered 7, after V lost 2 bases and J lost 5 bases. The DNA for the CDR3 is TGTGCCAGCAGCTTACAAGGACAGGGCTCCGAGACCCAGTACTTC. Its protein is CASSLQGQGSETQYF.

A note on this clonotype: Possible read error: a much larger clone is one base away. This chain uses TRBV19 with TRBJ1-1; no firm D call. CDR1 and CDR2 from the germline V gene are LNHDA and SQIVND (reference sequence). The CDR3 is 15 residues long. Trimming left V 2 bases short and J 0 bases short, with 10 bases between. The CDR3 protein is CASSILAALNTEAFF. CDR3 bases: TGTGCCAGTAGTATATTGGCGGCGTTGAACACTGAAGCTTTCTTT. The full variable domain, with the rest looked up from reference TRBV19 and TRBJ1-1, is DGGITQSPKYLFRKEGQNVTLSCEQNLNHDAMYWYRQDPGQGLRLIYYSQIVNDFQKGDIAEGYSVSREKKESFPLTVTSAQKNPTAFYLCASSILAALNTEAFFGQGTRLTVV.

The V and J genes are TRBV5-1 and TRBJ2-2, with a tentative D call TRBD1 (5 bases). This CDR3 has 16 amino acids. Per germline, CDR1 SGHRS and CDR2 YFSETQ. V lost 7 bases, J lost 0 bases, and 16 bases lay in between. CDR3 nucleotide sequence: TGCGCCAGCCGTGGGGCGCGGCTAACGAACACCGGGGAGCTGTTTTTT. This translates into CASRGARLTNTGELFF. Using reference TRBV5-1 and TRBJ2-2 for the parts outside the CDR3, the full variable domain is KAGVTQTPRYLIKTRGQQVTLSCSPISGHRSVSWYQQTPGQGLQFLFEYFSETQRNKGNFPGRFSGRQFSNSRSEMNVSTLELGDSALYLCASRGARLTNTGELFFGEGSRLTVL.